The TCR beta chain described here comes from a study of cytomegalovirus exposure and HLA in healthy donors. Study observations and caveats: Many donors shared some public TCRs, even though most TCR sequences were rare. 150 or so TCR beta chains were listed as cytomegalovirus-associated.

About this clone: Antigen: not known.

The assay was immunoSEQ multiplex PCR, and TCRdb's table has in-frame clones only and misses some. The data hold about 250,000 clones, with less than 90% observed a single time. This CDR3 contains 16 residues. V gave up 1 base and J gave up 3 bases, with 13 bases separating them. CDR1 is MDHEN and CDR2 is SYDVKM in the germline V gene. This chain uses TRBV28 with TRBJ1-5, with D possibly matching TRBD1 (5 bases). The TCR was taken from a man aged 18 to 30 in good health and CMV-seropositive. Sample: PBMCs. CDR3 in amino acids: CASSLLNDRPNQPQHF. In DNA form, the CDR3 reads TGTGCCAGCAGTTTATTGAATGACAGACCCAATCAGCCCCAGCATTTT.